This T cell receptor beta chain was profiled in a study of blood T cell repertoires in COVID-19 (dated by TCRdb to about 2020). About the investigation overall: The collaborator samples originated in the United States, Italy and Spain and spanned the acute and convalescent phases of COVID-19. The material from the prospective study consisted of cDNA or gDNA derived from T cells, B-cell-depleted T cells, or PBMCs. The dataset comprised deeply sampled blood TCRbeta repertoires from subjects exposed to, actively infected with, or recovered from COVID-19. The repertoires were made available in a free public database intended to serve as a resource for research on the immune response to SARS-CoV-2. The samples were drawn from two sources: the first 160 participants of the ongoing ImmuneRACE study, and over 1,000 subjects contributed by 6 global collaborators. The sample metadata nearly always contained a de-identified subject ID, COVID-19 status, age in years and sex. Where available, HLA class I and class II types were obtained from metadata supplied by the sample provider rather than from assay-based typing.

The immunoSEQ Assay, a bias-controlled multiplex PCR, was used to amplify TCRbeta CDR3 regions from genomic DNA. Per the authors' processing: The number of nucleated cells in each sample was estimated from the amplification of reference gene primers within the assay. Sequence reads were collapsed and filtered to measure the absolute abundance of every unique TCRbeta CDR3 rearrangement. For each sample, productive Simpson clonality was calculated by taking the square root of Simpson's diversity index across productive rearrangements. As stored in TCRdb, this immuneACCESS dataset retains in-frame rearrangements with V and J assigned. A fraction of the clones does not appear; measured against another copy, unresolved V genes explain less than half of the discrepancy, and the remainder lacks a known reason. Clonal size and the V and J genes are those of that table, whereas D and trimming came from the DNA. The sample includes around 140,000 clones, with around 80% observed a single time. In total, the top ten clones hold approximately 4.5% of the sample.

The collaborating institutions used their own protocols to collect whole blood in K2EDTA tubes. For TCRbeta analysis, collaborator samples were shipped as frozen whole blood, as isolated PBMCs, or as DNA extracted from either sample type. General conclusions and limits of the study: Clinical and demographic metadata were provided uncurated, with the amount varying by source and participant.

This clone has a single count. The clone's antigen remains unknown. No much larger clone is present one base from it, and per-base qualities are unavailable. This clonotype was sampled from a woman aged 80 or over with active or convalescent COVID-19. The sequenced sample consisted of peripheral blood.

The DNA sequence follows: TGTGCCAGCAGTTCCCCCGGGACAGGGTATCTAGAGCAGTACTTC. Its product reads: CASSSPGTGYLEQYF. This chain joins TRBV2 to TRBJ2-7, with 9 central nucleotides matching TRBD1. Clipping removes 5 bases from V and 7 bases from J, with 12 as the unmatched junction base count. For CDR1 and CDR2, the germline V gene lists SNHLY and FYNNEI. The CDR3 spans 15 residues, from the cysteine through the phenylalanine. Of the read, only the CDR3 DNA is kept; its 45 bases are in frame from base 1.